This TCR beta chain emerged from a study of PD-1 blockade in classical Hodgkin lymphoma. About the research overall: Patients got intravenous nivolumab 3 mg/kg every 2 weeks. Study-level findings and limits: When nivolumab was started under 1 year after ASCT, patients were excluded.

Germline V gene sequence: CDR1 LNHDA, CDR2 SQIVND (reference sequence). The V end was cut by 3 bases, the J end by 10 bases, with 12 bases between. CDR3 size: 12 residues. The assay was immunoSEQ multiplex PCR, and TCRdb's table has in-frame clones only and misses some. The sample records around 50,000 clones, 65% to 80% being singletons. Time point indicated: cycle 4 day 1 (C4D1), after 5 to 7 weeks of nivolumab. Every single patient, without exception, relapsed after autologous stem cell transplantation, and brentuximab vedotin exposure varied. The table lists this clone with a few counts. Its antigen is currently unknown.

Sequences were derived from peripheral blood mononuclear cells (PBMCs), sampled before the fourth cycle of nivolumab. This chain connects TRBV19 to TRBJ1-1, with D possibly being TRBD1 (5 bases). The source of this sequence is a human donor with classical Hodgkin lymphoma. The CDR3 is CASSIVRGPAFF. The CDR3 bases are TGTGCCAGTAGTATTGTTAGGGGACCAGCTTTCTTT.